Presented here are 8 T cell receptor beta chains from one specimen sequenced in a study of shared T cell receptors in the human thymus. This table comes from immunoSEQ multiplex PCR, and its TCRdb copy is limited to in-frame clones, with some not included. This sample has roughly 700,000 clones; approximately 90% occur once, and the top ten carry around 0.01%. These data also featured in a second study, about human thymus T cells.

Sequencing used thymocytes. Receptor source: a boy in the first two years of life with a congenital heart defect.

The chain uses TRBV29-1 and TRBJ2-7; 11 bases are a match to TRBD1. There are 21 residues in the CDR3. The germline gives CDR1 SQVTM, CDR2 ANQGSEA. Germline trimming cut 6 bases from V and 1 base from J; bases unmatched to any gene: 26. The CDR3 loop is CSVEGNDGQGAMSGGSYEQYF. The DNA of the CDR3 is TGCAGCGTCGAGGGGAATGACGGACAGGGGGCGATGTCGGGGGGTTCCTACGAGCAGTACTTC.

V usage is TRBV5-1 and J usage is TRBJ2-3, with 8 bases aligning to TRBD2. Trimming removed 4 bases from V and 1 base from J; junction bases left unmatched: 8. The CDR3 has 16 amino acids. Per germline, CDR1 SGHRS and CDR2 YFSETQ. The CDR3 nucleotides read TGCGCCAGCAGCGACCGTAGCGGGAACTGCACAGATACGCAGTATTTT. Residues: CASSDRSGNCTDTQYF.

The genes are TRBV27 and TRBJ1-2, with TRBD1 matching 9 bases. Looked up from germline, CDR1 is MNHEY and CDR2 is SMNVEV (reference sequence). Trimming removed 5 bases from V and 0 bases from J; junction bases left unmatched: 7. CDR3 length: 16 amino acids. For the CDR3, the DNA is TGTGCCAGCAGTACCACCCGGACAGGGGCTAACTATGGCTACACCTTC. This codes for CASSTTRTGANYGYTF.

J is TRBJ2-1 and V is TRBV7-2, with TRBD2 matching 8 bases. The V gene end was trimmed by 2 bases and the J gene end by 5 bases; junction bases not matched to a gene: 8. This CDR3 is 16 amino acids long. Germline V gene sequence: CDR1 SGHTA, CDR2 FQGNSA. The DNA for the CDR3 is TGTGCCAGCAGCTTATCGGGCGGGAGGCCCGACAATGAGCAGTTCTTC. It codes for CASSLSGGRPDNEQFF.

V and J are TRBV4-3 and TRBJ2-1; 13 nucleotides align to TRBD2. V lost 0 bases to trimming and J lost 4 bases; unmatched junction nucleotides: 3. This CDR3 has 17 residues. Germline V gene lookup returns CDR1 LGHNA and CDR2 YSLEER. DNA for the CDR3: TGCGCCAGCAGCCAAGAAACTAGCGGGGGGGGTTACAATGAGCAGTTCTTC. Amino acid sequence: CASSQETSGGGYNEQFF.

The rearrangement joins TRBV15 to TRBJ2-7; TRBD2 aligns across 14 bases. J lost 1 base, V lost 4 bases, and 6 bases had no gene match. Germline lookup yields CDR1 LNHNV and CDR2 YYDKDF (reference sequence). The CDR3 runs to 17 residues. The CDR3 sequence is CATSNPGLAGVSYEQYF. The CDR3 nucleotides read TGTGCCACCAGCAACCCGGGACTAGCGGGAGTTTCCTACGAGCAGTACTTC.

The genes are TRBV30 and TRBJ1-2; 9 bases match TRBD1. The CDR3 contains 16 residues. Germline assignment: CDR1 GTSNPN and CDR2 SVGIG (reference sequence). Trimming removed 0 bases from V and 0 bases from J; junction bases left unmatched: 5. The CDR3 DNA follows: TGTGCCTGGAGTGTACGGGACAGGGACGCTAACTATGGCTACACCTTC. Translation gives CAWSVRDRDANYGYTF.

The chain is built from TRBV25-1 and TRBJ1-2; the match to TRBD1 covers 12 bases. The CDR3 length is 16 residues. The V gene's germline CDR1 is MGHDK and CDR2 SYGVNS. V dropped 4 bases and J dropped 9; count of bases not matched to a gene: 12. This chain's CDR3 is CASSVSSGQGADSYTF. The CDR3 DNA is TGTGCCAGCAGTGTGTCCTCGGGACAGGGGGCGGATAGCTACACCTTC.